Below, 5 T cell receptor beta chains from the same sample are listed, as sequenced in a study of circulating and synovial CD4+ cells in juvenile arthritis. The method was immunoSEQ multiplex PCR; TCRdb's version includes in-frame clones alone and lacks a portion of them. The sample carries around 3,000 clones, about four fifths recorded once. The source material was CD4+ T cells from synovial fluid. The source of these receptors is a human donor with juvenile idiopathic arthritis.

The rearrangement joins TRBV28 to TRBJ2-3; D perhaps matches TRBD2 (6 bases). CDR3 size: 18 residues. Looked up from germline, CDR1 is MDHEN and CDR2 is SYDVKM. V was cut by 3 bases and J by 0 bases, with 19 bases left in between. In nucleotides, the CDR3 is TGTGCCAGCAGTTTTAGCGGCCGCCCGCTTTCTAGCACAGATACGCAGTATTTT. It yields the protein CASSFSGRPLSSTDTQYF.

This clone was detected only once. J is TRBJ1-1 and V is TRBV19; the D gene is possibly TRBD1 (5 bases). CDR1 is LNHDA, CDR2 SQIVND, per germline (reference sequence). The V end was cut by 6 bases, the J end by 0 bases, with 11 bases between. The CDR3 is made up of 14 amino acids. CDR3 nucleotides: TGTGCCAGTAGCACCGGGACTGTGAACACTGAAGCTTTCTTT. This translates into CASSTGTVNTEAFF.

CDR3 residues: CASSSRLGGFTDTQYF. DNA of the CDR3: TGTGCCAGCAGTTCCCGTTTGGGGGGGTTTACAGATACGCAGTATTTT. The chain is built from TRBV6-5 and TRBJ2-3; 7 bases fit TRBD2. Germline-derived CDR1 and CDR2 are MNHEY and SVGAGI. The V and J ends lost 4 bases and 3 bases, in that order; junction bases with no gene match: 10. The CDR3 length is 16 residues.

This sequence joins TRBV30 and TRBJ2-3, with 7 positions matching TRBD2. The CDR3 runs 15 residues. The junction had 14 bases not matched to a gene; V was cut back by 7 bases and J by 4 bases. The germline V gene encodes CDR1 GTSNPN and CDR2 SVGIG (reference sequence). The CDR3 protein is CASERDGRRADTQYF. The CDR3 DNA follows: TGTGCCTCCGAACGTGACGGGAGGCGGGCAGATACGCAGTATTTT.

This rearrangement joins TRBV7-9 to TRBJ2-5; 12 bases align to TRBD2. The J call is in doubt because the DNA end fits TRBJ2-7 better. Germline CDR1 is SEHNR and CDR2 is FQNEAQ (reference sequence). CDR3 length equals 15 residues. The CDR3 sequence is CASSLTASGRAEQYF. DNA of the CDR3: TGTGCCAGCAGCCTCACGGCTAGCGGGAGGGCCGAGCAGTACTTC.